This T cell receptor beta chain was recorded in a study of PD-1 blockade in classical Hodgkin lymphoma. Trimming at V came to 4 bases and at J to 6 bases, leaving 9 bases not matched to a gene. Germline V lookup: CDR1 SGHKS, CDR2 YYEKEE (reference sequence). This CDR3 has 15 residues. The table came from immunoSEQ multiplex PCR; TCRdb's copy has only in-frame clones and leaves some out. The sample shows roughly 96,000 clones, 93% of them seen only once. As to time point: cycle 4 day 1 (C4D1), after 5 to 7 weeks of nivolumab. Every patient experienced relapse after autologous stem cell transplantation, and brentuximab vedotin exposure varied.

This sequence joins TRBV5-5 and TRBJ2-3, with 9 bases aligning to TRBD2. The origin of this receptor is a human donor with classical Hodgkin lymphoma. The sample was peripheral blood mononuclear cells (PBMCs), taken before the fourth cycle of nivolumab. The CDR3 region has the DNA TGTGCCAGCAGCCAAATACTAGCGGGTCTCGATACGCAGTATTTT. Translation: CASSQILAGLDTQYF.